This TCR beta chain was profiled in a study of CXCR3-negative and CXCR3-positive naive CD8 T cells. All CD8+ T cell subsets were sorted in triplicate at 330,000 or so cells each. Notes on the study in general: Memory cells diverged, while naive CXCR3-positive and CXCR3-negative cells had similar TRBV-TRBJ usage. In both naive subsets diversity was comparably high, whereas memory CD8+ cells showed much lower diversity.

The CDR3 sequence is 15 residues long. Germline-derived CDR1 and CDR2 are MGHRA and YSYEKL. Libraries were UMI-labeled 5' RACE TRB cDNA. TCRdb reprocessed the 5' RACE reads; each CDR3 protein has one entry and no DNA is given. The specimen's table records some 28,000 distinct CDR3 sequences. About this clonotype: Antigen: not known.

The chain combines TRBV4-1 with TRBJ2-5; TCRdb calls TRBD1, which cannot be checked without DNA. This clonotype was sampled from a human donor in good health. Some clones in this sample may be carry-over from other donors' samples. The sample comprised memory CD8+ T cells from blood. Here the CDR3 reads CASSQDPTGWETQYF.